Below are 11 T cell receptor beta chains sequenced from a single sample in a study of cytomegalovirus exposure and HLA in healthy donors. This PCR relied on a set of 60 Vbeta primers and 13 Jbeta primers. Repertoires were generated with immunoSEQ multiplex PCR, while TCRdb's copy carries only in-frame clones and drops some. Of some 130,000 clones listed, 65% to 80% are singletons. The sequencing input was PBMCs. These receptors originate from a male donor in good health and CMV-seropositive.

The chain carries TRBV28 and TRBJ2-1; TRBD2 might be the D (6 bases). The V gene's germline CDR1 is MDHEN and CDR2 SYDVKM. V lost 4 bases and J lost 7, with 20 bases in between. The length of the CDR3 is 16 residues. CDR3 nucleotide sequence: TGTGCCAGCAGTTCTCTCGTCGGGAGTCTCTATAATGAGCAGTTCTTC. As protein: CASSSLVGSLYNEQFF. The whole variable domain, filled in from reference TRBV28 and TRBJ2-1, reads DVKVTQSSRYLVKRTGEKVFLECVQDMDHENMFWYRQDPGLGLRLIYFSYDVKMKEKGDIPEGYSVSREKKERFSLILESASTNQTSMYLCASSSLVGSLYNEQFFGPGTRLTVL.

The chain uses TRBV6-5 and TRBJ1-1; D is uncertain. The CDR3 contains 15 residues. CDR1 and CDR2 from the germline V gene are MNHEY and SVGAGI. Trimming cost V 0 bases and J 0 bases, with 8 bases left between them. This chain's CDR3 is CASSYSSQMNTEAFF. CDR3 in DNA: TGTGCCAGCAGTTACTCGTCTCAGATGAACACTGAAGCTTTCTTT.

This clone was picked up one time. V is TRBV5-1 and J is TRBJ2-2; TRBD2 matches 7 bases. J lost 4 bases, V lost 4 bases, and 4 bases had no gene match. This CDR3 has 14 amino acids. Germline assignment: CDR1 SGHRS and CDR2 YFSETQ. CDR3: CASSPSGPTGELFF. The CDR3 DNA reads TGCGCCAGCAGCCCTAGCGGTCCCACCGGGGAGCTGTTTTTT. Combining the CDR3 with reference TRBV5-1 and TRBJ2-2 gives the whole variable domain KAGVTQTPRYLIKTRGQQVTLSCSPISGHRSVSWYQQTPGQGLQFLFEYFSETQRNKGNFPGRFSGRQFSNSRSEMNVSTLELGDSALYLCASSPSGPTGELFFGEGSRLTVL.

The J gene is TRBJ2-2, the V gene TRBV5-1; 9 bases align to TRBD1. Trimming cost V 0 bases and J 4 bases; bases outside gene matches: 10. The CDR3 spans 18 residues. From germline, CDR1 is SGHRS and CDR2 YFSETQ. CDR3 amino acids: CASSLDGVGTGPTGELFF. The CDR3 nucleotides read TGCGCCAGCAGCTTGGATGGGGTGGGGACAGGGCCCACCGGGGAGCTGTTTTTT. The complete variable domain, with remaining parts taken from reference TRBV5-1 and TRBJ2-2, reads KAGVTQTPRYLIKTRGQQVTLSCSPISGHRSVSWYQQTPGQGLQFLFEYFSETQRNKGNFPGRFSGRQFSNSRSEMNVSTLELGDSALYLCASSLDGVGTGPTGELFFGEGSRLTVL.

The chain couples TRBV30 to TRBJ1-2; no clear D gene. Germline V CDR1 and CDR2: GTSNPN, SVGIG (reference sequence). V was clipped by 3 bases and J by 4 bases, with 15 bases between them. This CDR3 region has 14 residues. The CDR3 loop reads CAWSVSGISYGYTF. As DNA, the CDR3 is TGTGCCTGGAGCGTATCGGGGATAAGCTATGGCTACACCTTC.

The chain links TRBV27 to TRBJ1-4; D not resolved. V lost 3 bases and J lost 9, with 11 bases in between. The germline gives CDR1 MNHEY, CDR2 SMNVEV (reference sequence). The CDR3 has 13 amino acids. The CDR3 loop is CASSFSTRQKLFF. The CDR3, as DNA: TGTGCCAGCAGTTTTTCGACCAGGCAAAAACTGTTTTTT.

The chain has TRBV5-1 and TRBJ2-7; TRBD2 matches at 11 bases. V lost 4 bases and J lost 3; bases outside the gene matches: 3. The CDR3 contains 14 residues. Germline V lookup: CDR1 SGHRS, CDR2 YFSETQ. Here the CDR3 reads CASSLGTSGYEQYF. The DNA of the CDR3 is TGCGCCAGCAGCCTCGGGACTAGCGGCTACGAGCAGTACTTC.

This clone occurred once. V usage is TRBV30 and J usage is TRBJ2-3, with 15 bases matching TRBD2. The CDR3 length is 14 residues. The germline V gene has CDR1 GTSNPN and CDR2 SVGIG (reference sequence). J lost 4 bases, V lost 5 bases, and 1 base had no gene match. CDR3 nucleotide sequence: TGTGCCTGGTGGACTAGCGGGGGGGCAGATACGCAGTATTTT. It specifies CAWWTSGGADTQYF.

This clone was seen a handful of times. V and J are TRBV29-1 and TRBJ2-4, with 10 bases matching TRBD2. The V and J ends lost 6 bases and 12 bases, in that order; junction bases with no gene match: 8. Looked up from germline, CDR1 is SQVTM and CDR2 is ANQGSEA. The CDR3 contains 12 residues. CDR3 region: CSVASGSDSQYF. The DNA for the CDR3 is TGCAGCGTGGCTAGCGGGAGTGACAGTCAGTACTTC.

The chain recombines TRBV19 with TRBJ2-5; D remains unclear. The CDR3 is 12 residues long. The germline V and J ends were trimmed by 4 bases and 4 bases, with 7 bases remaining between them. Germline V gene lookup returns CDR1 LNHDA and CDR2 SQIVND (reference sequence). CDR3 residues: CASSTTGETQYF. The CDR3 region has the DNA TGTGCCAGTAGTACCACGGGAGAGACCCAGTACTTC.

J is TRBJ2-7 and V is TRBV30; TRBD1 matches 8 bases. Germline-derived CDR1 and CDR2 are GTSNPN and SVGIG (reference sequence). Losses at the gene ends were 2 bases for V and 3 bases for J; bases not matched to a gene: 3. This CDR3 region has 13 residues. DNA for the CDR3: TGTGCCTGGAGTTCAGGGGGCATCTACGAGCAGTACTTC. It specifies CAWSSGGIYEQYF.